This is a list of T cell receptor beta chains from one sample in a study of metastatic and nonmetastatic thyroid tumors. TCRdb re-processed the PCR reads through MiXCR. The table lists 53,000 or so clones, approximately 22% of them singletons, with under 4.5% in the top ten. Sequenced sample: blood. Source of these receptors: a female donor with papillary thyroid cancer or a benign thyroid nodule (not recorded which). Some clones in this sample may be carry-over from other donors' samples. CDR3s include the opening cysteine and the closing phenylalanine or tryptophan. Fields, in order: D gene, V gene, clone size, J gene, CDR3 DNA, CDR3 protein. A D gene is named only where the DNA matches it firmly. Expanded clones are given a class, and other clones once, few, many or no size at all.

-,TRBV3-1,many,TRBJ1-2,TGTGCCAGCAGGTACAACTGGGACATCGATGGCTACACCTTC,CASRYNWDIDGYTF
TRBD2,TRBV28,many,TRBJ2-3,TGTGCCAGCAGTTTAGGGGGGGTTGGGGATACGCAGTATTTT,CASSLGGVGDTQYF
-,TRBV7-9,many,TRBJ1-3,TGTGCCAGCAGCCCCCCGACAGGATGGGAAAACACCATATATTTT,CASSPPTGWENTIYF
-,TRBV10-1,-,TRBJ2-7,TGCGCCAGCAGTGAAGGGAGCTCCTACGAGCAGTACTTC,CASSEGSSYEQYF
-,TRBV5-1,many,TRBJ2-3,TGCGCCAGCAGCTTGGAGTCTAGCGCGATCACAGATACGCAGTATTTT,CASSLESSAITDTQYF
-,TRBV3-1,many,TRBJ2-1,TGTGCCAGCAGCCAGGCCAGTAGTGGGGGTAAAAACAATGAGCAGTTCTTC,CASSQASSGGKNNEQFF
-,TRBV7-9,many,TRBJ2-1,TGTGCCAGCAGCTCGGCTGGGCTACTCTCCTACAATGAGCAGTTCTTC,CASSSAGLLSYNEQFF
-,TRBV27,medium-sized,TRBJ2-1,TGTGCCAGCCGCAATCCCGCGGGATCCTCCTACAATGAGCAGTTCTTC,CASRNPAGSSYNEQFF
-,TRBV4-1,many,TRBJ2-5,TGCGCCAGCAGCCAAGATGAAGGGTGGGAGACCCAGTACTTC,CASSQDEGWETQYF
TRBD1,TRBV6-2/TRBV6-3,-,TRBJ2-1,TGTGCCAGCACTAAGGCGGGACAGGGGAGGAATGAGCAGTGCTTC,CASTKAGQGRNEQCF
-,TRBV5-6,many,TRBJ2-3,TGTGCCAGCAGCTTTGGGACACTGTTTTCGGGGAGGCAGTATTTT,CASSFGTLFSGRQYF
-,TRBV10-2,many,TRBJ2-7,TGCGCCAGCATTCTCACACCCGGGGGCGAGCAGTACTTC,CASILTPGGEQYF
-,TRBV19,many,TRBJ2-2,TGTGCCAGTAGTGACAGGAACACCGGGGAGCTGTTTTTT,CASSDRNTGELFF
-,TRBV18,many,TRBJ1-1,TGTGCCAGCTCACCAACCGGGGGCACCACTGAAGCTTTCTTT,CASSPTGGTTEAFF
-,TRBV5-1,many,TRBJ2-7,TGCGCCAGCAGCTTGGGACGGTCCATGAGCTACGAGCAGTACTTC,CASSLGRSMSYEQYF
-,TRBV19,many,TRBJ2-2,TGTGCCAGTAGTGCGACGGACAGGAACACCGGGGAGCTGTTTTTT,CASSATDRNTGELFF
-,TRBV7-8,many,TRBJ1-1,TGTGCCAGCAGCTCTAGTACAATGAACACTGAAGCTTTCTTT,CASSSSTMNTEAFF
-,TRBV30,-,TRBJ1-2,TGTGCCTGGGTACGCTGGGGGCGCAGTGGCTACACCTTC,CAWVRWGRSGYTF
TRBD2,TRBV2,-,TRBJ2-7,TGTGCCAGCAGTTGTCGACTAGCGAGATACGAGCAGTACTTC,CASSCRLARYEQYF
-,TRBV10-3,few,TRBJ2-7,TGTGCCATCAGTGACACCCTGACAGCGTCCCCCTCCTACGAGCAGTACTTC,CAISDTLTASPSYEQYF
TRBD2,TRBV7-6,many,TRBJ2-1,TGTGCCAGCAGCTTAGTTGGCCCAACTAGCGTTATGTACAATGAGCAGTTCTTC,CASSLVGPTSVMYNEQFF
TRBD1,TRBV18,-,TRBJ2-7,TGTGCCAGCACACCTGTAGTGGCATGGGACAGCTACGAGCAGTACTTC,CASTPVVAWDSYEQYF
-,TRBV7-9,many,TRBJ1-1,TGTGCCAGCAGCTTTACGGGCTCTGAAGCTTTCTTT,CASSFTGSEAFF
-,TRBV7-2,many,TRBJ2-3,TGTGCCAGCAGCCAAGGACTGTCCACAGATACGCAGTATTTT,CASSQGLSTDTQYF
-,TRBV20-1,many,TRBJ2-3,TGCAGTGCTAGCGGGAGTTTTGTTTTGGATACGCAGTATTTT,CSASGSFVLDTQYF
TRBD2,TRBV20-1,few,TRBJ2-5,TGCAGTGCTAGAGATACGGGGGGGCGGTGGCAAGAGACCCAGTACTTC,CSARDTGGRWQETQYF
TRBD2,TRBV6-7,many,TRBJ2-7,TGTGCCAGCAGTGGCTTGGGATGGATAATTAGCGGGAGTCTCTTCGAGCAGTACTTC,CASSGLGWIISGSLFEQYF
-,TRBV6-4,few,TRBJ2-3,TGTGCCAGCAGTTACAAGTGGGAGAGCACAGATACGCAGTATTTT,CASSYKWESTDTQYF
-,TRBV6-1,once,TRBJ2-7,TGTGCCAGCATCAATACCAGGGGGGCTGAGCAGTACTTC,CASINTRGAEQYF
-,TRBV18,many,TRBJ1-1,TGTGCCAGCTCCCCGGGAGGGGCCCCTCCTGAAGCTTTCTTT,CASSPGGAPPEAFF
-,TRBV27,-,TRBJ1-1,TGTGCCAGAAGGAACGATTTGAACACTGAAGCTTTCTTT,CARRNDLNTEAFF
TRBD2,TRBV11-2,-,TRBJ2-1,TGTGCCAGCAGCACACCCACGACTGATCGCGGGAGAAATAATGAGCAGTTCTTC,CASSTPTTDRGRNNEQFF
TRBD2,TRBV6-2/TRBV6-3,many,TRBJ2-1,TGTGCCAGCACCCTACTAGCGGGAGGGAAGAATGAGCAGTTCTTC,CASTLLAGGKNEQFF
-,TRBV9,many,TRBJ2-7,TGTGCCAGCAGCATGCAGACAGGGACTCACGACGAGCAGTACTTC,CASSMQTGTHDEQYF
-,TRBV30,many,TRBJ1-1,TGTGCCTGGAGGCTCGCGTGGAACACTGAAGCTTTCTTT,CAWRLAWNTEAFF
-,TRBV4-1,many,TRBJ2-1,TGCGCCAGCAGCCAAACGGCCCAGGGCCCCAATGAGCAGTTCTTC,CASSQTAQGPNEQFF
TRBD1,TRBV18,once,TRBJ1-1,TGTGCCAGCTCACAACAGGGGGCCGGAACTGAAGCTTTCTTT,CASSQQGAGTEAFF
TRBD2,TRBV5-8,many,TRBJ2-1,TGTGCCAGCAGCTTGGAAGCGGGAGCCCCTGAGCAGTTCTTC,CASSLEAGAPEQFF
-,TRBV11-3,many,TRBJ2-2,TGTGCCAGCAGCTTGTTCGGCGGCACGAACACCGGGGAGCTGTTTTTT,CASSLFGGTNTGELFF
TRBD1,TRBV2,-,TRBJ1-2,TGTGTCAGCAGATTAACAGGGGTCGGAGGCTATGGCTACACCTTC,CVSRLTGVGGYGYTF
-,TRBV30,once,TRBJ2-7,TGTGCCTGGGGAGCCGTGGGTCCGGGAGATTACGAGCAGTACTTC,CAWGAVGPGDYEQYF
-,TRBV7-6,many,TRBJ2-3,TGTGCCAGCAGCTTTCGTCGGGGACCTAGCACAGATACGCAGTATTTT,CASSFRRGPSTDTQYF
TRBD1,TRBV19,many,TRBJ1-2,TGTGCCAGTAGTCGTGACAGGGCCTATGGCTACACCTTC,CASSRDRAYGYTF
-,TRBV25-1,many,TRBJ1-1,TGTGCCAGCACTAGAGGGACATCCAGATCGAACACTGAAGCTTTCTTT,CASTRGTSRSNTEAFF
-,TRBV28,few,TRBJ2-2,TGTGCCAGCAGTTTGCCCGGGACGCTATACACCGTGGAGCTGTTTTTT,CASSLPGTLYTVELFF
TRBD1,TRBV6-1,many,TRBJ1-6,TGTGCCAGCAGCCGTGGACAGGGCCGTAATTCACCCCTCCACTTT,CASSRGQGRNSPLHF